The TCR beta chain under discussion was sequenced for a study of CD8 T cells in ankylosing spondylitis. Between the trimmed V and J ends, which lost 1 base and 1 base, there was a span of 8 bases. This CDR3 spans 14 amino acids. CDR1 and CDR2 from the germline V gene are LGHDT and YNNKEL (reference sequence). Study-level findings and limits: CD8+ disease-linked clones were present at relatively low frequencies in blood. Several highly homologous variants made up a TCR beta motif, and this motif appeared characteristic of ankylosing spondylitis blood. Reactive arthritis synovial fluid and blood previously showed some of these motif variants.

For TCR beta, libraries came from quantitative 5'-RACE with molecular barcodes. Using its own MiXCR run on the 5' RACE reads, TCRdb lists one record per CDR3 protein. The table lists more than 250,000 distinct CDR3 sequences, 7.5% to 9% of them singletons. This clonotype was counted only a few times. Its matching antigen is unknown. The sequence was collected from a male donor with ankylosing spondylitis. Sequenced material: blood, either unsorted or a sorted T cell fraction (not recorded which). The chain has TRBV3-1 and TRBJ2-7; tentatively, D is TRBD1 (6 bases). CDR3 protein: CASSQGGTSYEQYF. The CDR3 DNA follows: TGTGCCAGCAGCCAAGGTGGGACATCCTACGAGCAGTACTTC.